Below, 21 T cell receptor beta chains from the same sample are listed, as sequenced in a study of blood T cell repertoires in COVID-19. Profiling relied on immunoSEQ multiplex PCR, and the TCRdb table lists in-frame clones only, not all of them. The sample has approximately 290,000 clones; around 88% are singletons. Sequencing was carried out using peripheral blood. Source of these receptors: a man aged 25-45 years with acute or convalescent COVID-19.

The rearrangement joins TRBV28 to TRBJ1-5, with TRBD1 matching 10 bases. The CDR3 totals 16 residues. The V segment lost 3 bases and the J segment 3 bases; nucleotides outside the gene matches: 5. Germline CDR1 is MDHEN and CDR2 is SYDVKM. Here the CDR3 reads CASSLAGTGVNQPQHF. The CDR3 DNA reads as TGTGCCAGCAGTTTGGCCGGGACAGGGGTCAATCAGCCCCAGCATTTT.

In nucleotides, the CDR3 is TGTGCCAGTAGTAGGACAGGCGAAAAACTGTTTTTT. Residues: CASSRTGEKLFF. This chain uses TRBV19 with TRBJ1-4; TRBD1 agrees at 7 bases. Germline CDR1 LNHDA, CDR2 SQIVND (reference sequence). V lost 4 bases to trimming and J lost 8 bases; unmatched junction nucleotides: 1. This CDR3 comprises 12 residues.

The J gene is TRBJ1-1, the V gene TRBV20-1; no clear D. The CDR3 has 13 amino acids. V lost 3 bases and J lost 5, with 13 bases in between. Germline V gene data show CDR1 as DFQATT and CDR2 as SNEGSKA (reference sequence). The CDR3 loop reads CSASKPSRTEAFF. The DNA for the CDR3 is TGCAGTGCTAGTAAACCGTCGAGGACTGAAGCTTTCTTT.

Only a few counts were recorded for this clone. This chain connects TRBV6-5 to TRBJ2-2; no clear D. Germline V gives CDR1 MNHEY, CDR2 SVGAGI. Trimming took 6 bases from V and 2 from J, leaving 10 bases between them. The CDR3 loop spans 14 amino acids. The CDR3 nucleotides read TGTGCCAGCAGAGAGCCGTTAAACACCGGGGAGCTGTTTTTT. Translating it yields CASREPLNTGELFF.

The V gene is TRBV6-5, the J gene TRBJ2-7; 8 bases are shared with TRBD1. The CDR3 loop spans 14 amino acids. Per the germline V gene, CDR1 is MNHEY and CDR2 is SVGAGI. Trimming cost V 6 bases and J 3 bases; bases outside gene matches: 7. The CDR3 loop is CASRRTGLGYEQYF. The DNA for the CDR3 is TGTGCCAGCAGAAGGACAGGGCTGGGCTACGAGCAGTACTTC.

The chain links TRBV6-6 to TRBJ1-2, with a tentative D call TRBD1 (5 bases). CDR3 length: 13 residues. Trimming took off 2 bases at V and 8 bases at J, with 12 bases between the two ends. The germline CDR1 and CDR2 sequences are MNHNY and SVGAGI (reference sequence). The CDR3 loop is CASSYRGTSGYTF. The CDR3 DNA follows: TGTGCCAGCAGTTACAGGGGTACGAGCGGCTACACCTTC.

V gene TRBV28 combines with J gene TRBJ2-3, with no clear D. The CDR3 runs 14 residues. The V and J ends lost 1 base and 0 bases respectively, with 5 bases between them. The V gene's germline CDR1 is MDHEN and CDR2 SYDVKM. The CDR3: CASSLSLSTDTQYF. The CDR3 nucleotides are TGTGCCAGCAGTTTATCCCTCAGCACAGATACGCAGTATTTT. Full variable domain (remainder filled in from reference TRBV28 and TRBJ2-3): DVKVTQSSRYLVKRTGEKVFLECVQDMDHENMFWYRQDPGLGLRLIYFSYDVKMKEKGDIPEGYSVSREKKERFSLILESASTNQTSMYLCASSLSLSTDTQYFGPGTRLTVL.

The chain uses TRBV19 and TRBJ2-7; the match to TRBD2 covers 9 bases. The CDR3 is 14 residues long. V lost 5 bases, J lost 5 bases, and 7 bases stayed unmatched. The germline V gene encodes CDR1 LNHDA and CDR2 SQIVND (reference sequence). The CDR3 reads CASSSGLAGHEQYF. CDR3 DNA: TGTGCCAGTAGTTCGGGACTAGCCGGCCACGAGCAGTACTTC.

This chain connects TRBV19 to TRBJ2-1, with D tentatively TRBD2 (6 bases). V dropped 2 bases and J dropped 4 bases, with 15 bases sitting between them. The germline V gene encodes CDR1 LNHDA and CDR2 SQIVND (reference sequence). The CDR3 has 16 residues. The DNA of the CDR3 is TGTGCCAGTAGTATATCCCTCGCGGGGCTATACAATGAGCAGTTCTTC. Amino acids: CASSISLAGLYNEQFF. The complete variable domain, with remaining parts taken from reference TRBV19 and TRBJ2-1, reads DGGITQSPKYLFRKEGQNVTLSCEQNLNHDAMYWYRQDPGQGLRLIYYSQIVNDFQKGDIAEGYSVSREKKESFPLTVTSAQKNPTAFYLCASSISLAGLYNEQFFGPGTRLTVL.

This clone was seen a single time. The genes are TRBV2 and TRBJ1-6; 7 bases are a match to TRBD1. The CDR3 has 15 amino acids. Germline assignment: CDR1 SNHLY and CDR2 FYNNEI. The ends lost 5 bases at V and 5 bases at J; junction bases unmatched: 6. The CDR3 reads CASSRGDSNNSPLHF. For the CDR3, the DNA is TGTGCCAGCAGTCGCGGGGACAGTAATAATTCACCCCTCCACTTT. The full variable domain, its missing parts supplied by reference TRBV2 and TRBJ1-6, is EPEVTQTPSHQVTQMGQEVILRCVPISNHLYFYWYRQILGQKVEFLVSFYNNEISEKSEIFDDQFSVERPDGSNFTLKIRSTKLEDSAMYFCASSRGDSNNSPLHFGNGTRLTVT.

The V gene is TRBV18, the J gene TRBJ1-1, with no clear D. Germline V lookup: CDR1 KGHSH, CDR2 LQKENI. V was cut by 6 bases and J by 3 bases, with 14 bases left in between. CDR3 length equals 14 residues. CDR3 bases: TGTGCCAGCTCCCCCGTGGAGCTACACACTGAAGCTTTCTTT. Translated, it gives CASSPVELHTEAFF. The complete variable domain, with remaining parts taken from reference TRBV18 and TRBJ1-1, reads NAGVMQNPRHLVRRRGQEARLRCSPMKGHSHVYWYRQLPEEGLKFMVYLQKENIIDESGMPKERFSAEFPKEGPSILRIQQVVRGDSAAYFCASSPVELHTEAFFGQGTRLTVV.

The chain links TRBV19 to TRBJ2-1; TRBD1 is a possible D gene (6 bases). Trimming shortened V by 5 bases and J by 12 bases, and 14 bases separated the two germline ends. This CDR3 is built from 12 residues. The germline V gene has CDR1 LNHDA and CDR2 SQIVND (reference sequence). Written as DNA, the CDR3 is TGTGCCAGTAGTCAATACAGGGATGGGCAGTTCTTC. Protein sequence: CASSQYRDGQFF.

V usage is TRBV5-1 and J usage is TRBJ2-3; 8 bases match TRBD2. The V gene's germline CDR1 is SGHRS and CDR2 YFSETQ. V shed 7 bases and J 2 bases; nucleotides not matched to a gene: 6. The CDR3 runs 14 residues. For the CDR3, the DNA is TGCGCCAGCCGAGTAGCGGGGTACACAGATACGCAGTATTTT. The encoded protein is CASRVAGYTDTQYF.

The chain couples TRBV6-5 to TRBJ1-2, with TRBD1 identical over 10 bases. The V and J ends lost 6 bases and 2 bases, in that order; junction bases with no gene match: 3. The germline V gene encodes CDR1 MNHEY and CDR2 SVGAGI. There are 14 residues in the CDR3. The CDR3 here is CASRTDRGNYGYTF. The CDR3 DNA reads TGTGCCAGCAGAACGGACAGGGGGAACTATGGCTACACCTTC.

This sequence joins TRBV12-5 and TRBJ1-3, with TRBD1 matching over 7 bases. Looked up from germline, CDR1 is LGHNT and CDR2 is FRNRAP. After removal of 1 base from V and 0 bases from J, the junction contained 9 bases not matched to a gene. The CDR3 consists of 18 residues. The CDR3 sequence is CASGLAPLRDSSGNTIYF. The DNA for the CDR3 is TGTGCTAGTGGTTTGGCCCCCCTCCGGGACAGCTCTGGAAACACCATATATTTT.

The V and J genes are TRBV27 and TRBJ2-2; 7 bases fit TRBD1. CDR3 length: 14 residues. The germline V gene encodes CDR1 MNHEY and CDR2 SMNVEV (reference sequence). V gave up 5 bases and J gave up 6 bases; unmatched junction bases: 6. The CDR3 DNA sequence: TGTGCCAGCAGTGCCACAGGGGTTGCCGGGGAGCTGTTTTTT. This codes for CASSATGVAGELFF.

This clone has only a few counts. The chain links TRBV27 to TRBJ2-7, with D unclear. The CDR3 contains 12 residues. Germline loops: CDR1 MNHEY, CDR2 SMNVEV (reference sequence). Trimming stripped 6 bases from V and 5 bases from J, with 11 bases between. CDR3 in DNA: TGTGCCAGCAGCTCTATCCTGAACGAGCAGTACTTC. This sequence encodes CASSSILNEQYF.

V and J are TRBV30 and TRBJ1-3; 7 nucleotides align to TRBD1. Trimming took 5 bases from V and 2 from J; bases not matched to a gene: 6. Looked up from germline, CDR1 is GTSNPN and CDR2 is SVGIG (reference sequence). The length of the CDR3 is 14 residues. CDR3 residues: CAWLNRGTGNTIYF. CDR3 nucleotide sequence: TGTGCCTGGCTGAACAGGGGAACTGGAAACACCATATATTTT.

The rearrangement links TRBV6-5 to TRBJ2-7; 10 nucleotides line up with TRBD1. This CDR3 has 15 amino acids. The junction had 4 bases not matched to a gene; V was cut back by 4 bases and J by 1 base. Germline V gene data show CDR1 as MNHEY and CDR2 as SVGAGI. The DNA for the CDR3 is TGTGCCAGCAGTTTAGACAGGGGGCATTCCTACGAGCAGTACTTC. This codes for CASSLDRGHSYEQYF.

The chain joins TRBV3-1 (or the pseudogene TRBV3-2) to TRBJ1-2; D not certain. Trimming shortened V by 1 base and J by 7 bases, and 13 bases separated the two germline ends. CDR1 is LGHDT, CDR2 YNNKEL, per germline (reference sequence). The CDR3 has 14 residues. For the CDR3, the DNA is TGTGCCAGCAGCCAAGGCAGGTACAAGAGTGGCTACACCTTC. As protein: CASSQGRYKSGYTF.

This clone was found once. The rearrangement uses TRBV19 and TRBJ2-3; TRBD2 matches 12 bases. CDR1 is LNHDA, CDR2 SQIVND, per germline (reference sequence). The junction had 10 bases not matched to a gene; V was cut back by 10 bases and J by 5 bases. This CDR3 has 15 amino acids. CDR3 DNA sequence: TGTGCCACCTGCCCTCGACTAGCGGGAGTAGATACGCAGTATTTT. It yields the protein CATCPRLAGVDTQYF.